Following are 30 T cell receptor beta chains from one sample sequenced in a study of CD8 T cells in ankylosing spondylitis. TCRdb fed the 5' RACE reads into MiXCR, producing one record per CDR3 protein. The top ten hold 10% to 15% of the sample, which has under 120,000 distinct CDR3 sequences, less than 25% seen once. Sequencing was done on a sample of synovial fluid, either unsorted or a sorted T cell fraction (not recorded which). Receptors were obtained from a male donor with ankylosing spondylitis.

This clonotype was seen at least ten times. CDR3 protein: CASSTRRWEMDEQFF. CDR3 bases: TGTGCCAGCAGCACCCGAAGGTGGGAAATGGATGAGCAGTTCTTC. The rearrangement uses TRBV7-8 and TRBJ2-1; D gene uncertain. The CDR3 sequence is 15 residues long. The germline CDR1 and CDR2 sequences are SGHVS and FQNEAQ. V was pared by 5 bases and J by 8 bases, with 19 bases between.

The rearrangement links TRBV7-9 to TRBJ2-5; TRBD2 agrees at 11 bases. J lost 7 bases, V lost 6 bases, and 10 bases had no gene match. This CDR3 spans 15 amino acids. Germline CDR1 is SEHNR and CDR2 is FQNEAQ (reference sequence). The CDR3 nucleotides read TGTGCCAGCAGTGTAGCGGGAGGGCCTGTTGGGACCCAGTACTTC. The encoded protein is CASSVAGGPVGTQYF.

CDR3 sequence reads: CASSLVSASGRDEQFF. The CDR3, as DNA: TGTGCCAGCAGCTTAGTCTCGGCTAGCGGGAGGGATGAGCAGTTCTTC. This chain connects TRBV7-8 to TRBJ2-1; 12 bases line up with TRBD2. CDR3 length: 16 residues. V lost 1 base to trimming and J lost 8 bases; unmatched junction nucleotides: 6. CDR1 SGHVS and CDR2 FQNEAQ come from the germline V gene.

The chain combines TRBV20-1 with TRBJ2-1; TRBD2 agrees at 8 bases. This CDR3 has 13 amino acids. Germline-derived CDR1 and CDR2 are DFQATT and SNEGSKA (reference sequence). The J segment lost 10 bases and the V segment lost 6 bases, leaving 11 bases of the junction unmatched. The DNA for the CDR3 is TGCAGTGCCCCCTGGGGCGGGAGGCCCGAGCAGTTCTTC. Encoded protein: CSAPWGGRPEQFF.

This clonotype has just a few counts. The CDR3 spells CASSRSWGAASETPHDEQFF. CDR3 bases: TGTGCCAGCAGCCGCTCATGGGGGGCGGCTAGCGAGACCCCTCACGATGAGCAGTTCTTC. The chain links TRBV12-3 or TRBV12-4 to TRBJ2-1; the D call may be TRBD1 or TRBD2 (6 bases each). The CDR3 sequence is 20 residues long. V lost 6 bases and J 8 bases, leaving 35 bases between the germline ends.

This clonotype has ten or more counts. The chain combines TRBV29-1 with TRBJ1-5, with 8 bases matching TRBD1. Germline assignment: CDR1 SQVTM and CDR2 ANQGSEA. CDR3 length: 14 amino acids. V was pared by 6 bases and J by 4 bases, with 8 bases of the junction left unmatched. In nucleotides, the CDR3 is TGCAGCGTAAGTACAGGGGGAAATAATCAGCCCCAGCATTTT. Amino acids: CSVSTGGNNQPQHF.

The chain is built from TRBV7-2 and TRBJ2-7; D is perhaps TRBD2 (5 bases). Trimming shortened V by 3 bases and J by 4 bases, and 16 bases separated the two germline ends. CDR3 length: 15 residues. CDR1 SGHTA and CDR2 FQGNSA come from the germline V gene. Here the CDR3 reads CASSFGRGLTYEQYF. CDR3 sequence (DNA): TGTGCCAGCAGCTTCGGACGGGGATTGACGTACGAGCAGTACTTC.

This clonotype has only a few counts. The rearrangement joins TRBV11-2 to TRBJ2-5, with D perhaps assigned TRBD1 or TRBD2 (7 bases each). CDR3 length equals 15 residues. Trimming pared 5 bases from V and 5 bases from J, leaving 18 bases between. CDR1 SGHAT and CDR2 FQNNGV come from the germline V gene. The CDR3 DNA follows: TGTGCCAGCAGCCCTAGACAGGGCGGGAGTGAGACCCAGTACTTC. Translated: CASSPRQGGSETQYF.

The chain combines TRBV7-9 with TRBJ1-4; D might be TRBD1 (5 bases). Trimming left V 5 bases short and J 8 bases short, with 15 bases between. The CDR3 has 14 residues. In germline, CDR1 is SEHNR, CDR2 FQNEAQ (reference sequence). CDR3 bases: TGTGCCAGCAGCCCCCGGGACCTTAGGGAAAAACTGTTTTTT. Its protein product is CASSPRDLREKLFF. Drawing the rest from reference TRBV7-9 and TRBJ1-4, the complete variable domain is DTGVSQNPRHKITKRGQNVTFRCDPISEHNRLYWYRQTLGQGPEFLTYFQNEAQLEKSRLLSDRFSAERPKGSFSTLEIQRTEQGDSAMYLCASSPRDLREKLFFGSGTQLSVL.

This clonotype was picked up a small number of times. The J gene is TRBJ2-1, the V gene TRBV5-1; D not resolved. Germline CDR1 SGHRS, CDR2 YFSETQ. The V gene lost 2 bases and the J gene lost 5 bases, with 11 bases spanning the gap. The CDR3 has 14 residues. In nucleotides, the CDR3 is TGCGCCAGCAGCTTCCCAACAGAGAACAATGAGCAGTTCTTC. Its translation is CASSFPTENNEQFF. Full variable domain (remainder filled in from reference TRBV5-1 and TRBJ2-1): KAGVTQTPRYLIKTRGQQVTLSCSPISGHRSVSWYQQTPGQGLQFLFEYFSETQRNKGNFPGRFSGRQFSNSRSEMNVSTLELGDSALYLCASSFPTENNEQFFGPGTRLTVL.

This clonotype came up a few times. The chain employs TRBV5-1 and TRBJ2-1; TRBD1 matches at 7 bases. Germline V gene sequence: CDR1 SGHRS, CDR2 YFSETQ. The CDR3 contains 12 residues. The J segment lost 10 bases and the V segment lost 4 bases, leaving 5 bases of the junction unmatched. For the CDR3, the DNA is TGCGCCAGCAGCGCCTTGACAGGGGAGCAGTTCTTC. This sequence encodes CASSALTGEQFF.

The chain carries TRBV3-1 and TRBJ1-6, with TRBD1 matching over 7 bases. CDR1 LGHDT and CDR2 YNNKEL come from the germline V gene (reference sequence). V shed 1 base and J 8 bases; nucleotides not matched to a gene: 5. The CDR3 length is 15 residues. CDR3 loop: CASSQGLTGDSPLHF. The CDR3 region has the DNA TGTGCCAGCAGCCAAGGTCTTACAGGGGATTCACCCCTCCACTTT.

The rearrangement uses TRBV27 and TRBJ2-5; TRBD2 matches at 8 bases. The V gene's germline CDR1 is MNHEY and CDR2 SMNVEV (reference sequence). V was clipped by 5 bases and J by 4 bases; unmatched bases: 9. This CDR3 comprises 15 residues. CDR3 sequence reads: CASSPGGALRETQYF. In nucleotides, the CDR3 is TGTGCCAGCAGTCCCGGGGGGGCCCTGCGAGAGACCCAGTACTTC.

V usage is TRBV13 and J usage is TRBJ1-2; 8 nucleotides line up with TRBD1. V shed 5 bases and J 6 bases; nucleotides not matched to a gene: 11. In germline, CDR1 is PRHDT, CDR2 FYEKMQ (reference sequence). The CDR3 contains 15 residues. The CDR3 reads CASSARSGGSHGYTF. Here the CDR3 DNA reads TGTGCCAGCAGCGCCCGATCAGGGGGCAGTCATGGCTACACCTTC.

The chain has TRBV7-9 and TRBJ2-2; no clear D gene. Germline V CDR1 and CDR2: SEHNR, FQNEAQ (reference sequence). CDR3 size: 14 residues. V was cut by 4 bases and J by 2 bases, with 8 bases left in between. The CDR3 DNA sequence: TGTGCCAGCAGCTCCGACCCTAACACCGGGGAGCTGTTTTTT. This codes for CASSSDPNTGELFF.

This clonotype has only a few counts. The CDR3 nucleotides read TGTGCCAGCAGCCATAACGAAGGATACGAGCAGTACTTC. Translation gives CASSHNEGYEQYF. This rearrangement joins TRBV7-9 to TRBJ2-7; D remains ambiguous. V dropped 5 bases and J dropped 4 bases, with 12 bases sitting between them. The CDR3 contains 13 residues. Germline CDR1 is SEHNR and CDR2 is FQNEAQ (reference sequence).

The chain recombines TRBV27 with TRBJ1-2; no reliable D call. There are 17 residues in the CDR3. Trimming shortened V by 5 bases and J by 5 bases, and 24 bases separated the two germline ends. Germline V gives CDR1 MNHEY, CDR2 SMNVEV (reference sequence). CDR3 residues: CASSPSPFWLAEYGYTF. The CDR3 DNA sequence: TGTGCCAGCAGTCCCTCGCCGTTTTGGTTGGCAGAATATGGCTACACCTTC.

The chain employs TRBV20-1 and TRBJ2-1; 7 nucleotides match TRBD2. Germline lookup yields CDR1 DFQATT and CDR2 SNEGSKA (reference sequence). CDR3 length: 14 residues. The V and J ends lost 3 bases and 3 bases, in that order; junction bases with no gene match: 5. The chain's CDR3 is CSARGRGVYNEQFF. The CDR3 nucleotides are TGCAGTGCTAGGGGCCGGGGGGTCTACAATGAGCAGTTCTTC.

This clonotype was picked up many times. The CDR3 bases are TGTGCCAGCTCACCACGACAGGGTGATAATTCACCCCTCCACTTT. Translated, it gives CASSPRQGDNSPLHF. The chain couples TRBV18 to TRBJ1-6; 7 bases are shared with TRBD1. The CDR3 is 15 amino acids. Trimming at V came to 1 base and at J to 5 bases, leaving 2 bases not matched to a gene. Germline assignment: CDR1 KGHSH and CDR2 LQKENI.

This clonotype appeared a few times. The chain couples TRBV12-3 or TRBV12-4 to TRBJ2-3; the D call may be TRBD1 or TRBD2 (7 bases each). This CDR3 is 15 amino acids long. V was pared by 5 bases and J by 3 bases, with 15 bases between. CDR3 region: CASSRGRGRTDTQYF. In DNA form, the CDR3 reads TGTGCCAGCAGTCGGGGGAGGGGGCGGACAGATACGCAGTATTTT.

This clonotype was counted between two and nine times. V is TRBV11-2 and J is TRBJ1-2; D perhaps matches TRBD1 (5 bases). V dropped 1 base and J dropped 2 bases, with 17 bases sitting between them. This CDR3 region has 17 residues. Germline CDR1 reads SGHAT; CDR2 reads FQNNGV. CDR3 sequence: CASSLASPGRQNYGYTF. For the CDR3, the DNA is TGTGCCAGCAGCTTAGCCTCCCCGGGACGGCAAAACTATGGCTACACCTTC.

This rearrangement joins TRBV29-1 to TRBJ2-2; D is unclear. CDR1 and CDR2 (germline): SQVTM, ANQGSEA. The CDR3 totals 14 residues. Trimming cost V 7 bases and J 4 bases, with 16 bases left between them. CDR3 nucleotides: TGCAGCGCCCCCGGACCTGCAACCACCGGGGAGCTGTTTTTT. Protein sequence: CSAPGPATTGELFF.

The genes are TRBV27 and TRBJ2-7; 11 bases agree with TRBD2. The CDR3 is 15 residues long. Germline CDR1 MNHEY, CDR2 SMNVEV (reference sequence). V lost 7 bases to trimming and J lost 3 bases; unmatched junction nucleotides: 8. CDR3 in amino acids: CASTYLGTSGYEQYF. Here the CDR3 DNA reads TGTGCCAGCACTTACCTCGGGACTAGCGGCTACGAGCAGTACTTC.

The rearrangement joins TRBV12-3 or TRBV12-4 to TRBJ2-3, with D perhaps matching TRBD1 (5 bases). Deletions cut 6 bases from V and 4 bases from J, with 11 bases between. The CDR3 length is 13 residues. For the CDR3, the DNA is TGTGCCAGCAGCCAGGGTTCGCCAGATACGCAGTATTTT. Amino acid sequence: CASSQGSPDTQYF.

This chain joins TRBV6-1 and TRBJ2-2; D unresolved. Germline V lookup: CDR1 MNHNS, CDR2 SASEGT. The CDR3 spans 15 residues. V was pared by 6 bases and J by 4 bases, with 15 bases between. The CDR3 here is CASRISGPTTGELFF. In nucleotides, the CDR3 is TGTGCCAGCAGGATCTCCGGACCAACCACCGGGGAGCTGTTTTTT.

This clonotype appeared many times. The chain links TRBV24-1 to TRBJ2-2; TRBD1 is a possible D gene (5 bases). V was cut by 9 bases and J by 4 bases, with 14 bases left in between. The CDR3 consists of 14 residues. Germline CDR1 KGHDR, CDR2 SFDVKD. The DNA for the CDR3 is TGTGCCACCCAGGGAAGAGGTGGCACCGGGGAGCTGTTTTTT. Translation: CATQGRGGTGELFF.

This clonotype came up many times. The CDR3 DNA sequence: TGTGCCAGCAGCTTAGATCGGTCCTACGAGCAGTACGTC. It specifies CASSLDRSYEQYV. V is TRBV11-2 and J is TRBJ2-7; D not certain. With 0 bases removed from V and 1 base from J, the gap between germline ends came to 4 bases. The CDR3 runs 13 residues. Germline V CDR1 and CDR2: SGHAT, FQNNGV.

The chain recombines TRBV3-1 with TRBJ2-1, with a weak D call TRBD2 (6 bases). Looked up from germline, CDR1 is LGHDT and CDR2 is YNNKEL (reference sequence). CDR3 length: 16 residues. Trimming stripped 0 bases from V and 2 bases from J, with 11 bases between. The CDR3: CASSQDWGDAYNEQFF. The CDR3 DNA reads TGTGCCAGCAGCCAAGATTGGGGGGACGCCTACAATGAGCAGTTCTTC.

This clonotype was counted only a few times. The CDR3 nucleotides read TGCGCCAGCAGCTTGGGTCAGGCCGTCGATGGCTACACCTTC. This translates into CASSLGQAVDGYTF. The chain has TRBV5-1 and TRBJ1-2; D ambiguous. The CDR3 is 14 amino acids. CDR1 is SGHRS, CDR2 YFSETQ, per germline. V was shortened by 0 bases and J by 6 bases, with 12 bases between the two germline ends.

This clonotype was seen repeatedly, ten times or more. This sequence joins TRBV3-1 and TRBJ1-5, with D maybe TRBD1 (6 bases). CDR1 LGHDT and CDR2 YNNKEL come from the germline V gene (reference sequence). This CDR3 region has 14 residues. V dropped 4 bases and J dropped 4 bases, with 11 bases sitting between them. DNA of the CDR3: TGTGCCAGCAGCCCCGGACAGAGGAATCAGCCCCAGCATTTT. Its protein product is CASSPGQRNQPQHF. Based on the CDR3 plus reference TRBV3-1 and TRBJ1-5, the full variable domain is DTAVSQTPKYLVTQMGNDKSIKCEQNLGHDTMYWYKQDSKKFLKIMFSYNNKELIINETVPNRFSPKSPDKAHLNLHINSLELGDSAVYFCASSPGQRNQPQHFGDGTRLSIL.